The clone carrying this TCR beta chain appeared once. The sample originates from a study of blood T cell repertoires in COVID-19. Per the germline V gene, CDR1 is SQVTM and CDR2 is ANQGSEA. The V end was cut by 7 bases, the J end by 3 bases, with 6 bases between. The CDR3 is made up of 11 amino acids. Method: immunoSEQ multiplex PCR; TCRdb's copy keeps in-frame clones and lacks some. The data hold around 200,000 clones, with 86% observed a single time. The sample was PBMCs or T cells enriched from blood (not recorded which). The chain is built from TRBV29-1 and TRBJ2-2; D gene uncertain. The sequence was obtained from a man aged 35-49 years with acute COVID-19. The CDR3 DNA reads TGCAGCGCCCAGGACACCGGGGAGCTGTTTTTT. It encodes CSAQDTGELFF.